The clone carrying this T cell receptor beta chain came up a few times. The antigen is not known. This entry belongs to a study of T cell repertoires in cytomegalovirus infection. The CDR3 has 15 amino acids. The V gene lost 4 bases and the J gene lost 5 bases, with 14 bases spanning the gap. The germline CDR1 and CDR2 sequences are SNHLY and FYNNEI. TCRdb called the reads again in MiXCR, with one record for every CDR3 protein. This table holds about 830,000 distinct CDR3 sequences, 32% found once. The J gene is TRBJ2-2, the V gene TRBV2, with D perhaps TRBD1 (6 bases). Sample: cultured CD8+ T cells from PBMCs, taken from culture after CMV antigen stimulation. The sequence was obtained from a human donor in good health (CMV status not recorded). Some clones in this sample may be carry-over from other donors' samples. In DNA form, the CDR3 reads TGTGCCAGCAGTGTATCCAGGGGTGGTACCGGGGAGCTGTTTTTT. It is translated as CASSVSRGGTGELFF.